Each of the 17 T cell receptor beta chains below was sequenced from the same sample in a study of blood T cell repertoires in COVID-19 (dated by TCRdb to about 2020). The library was produced with the immunoSEQ multiplex PCR assay. TCRdb stores this immuneACCESS table with in-frame sequences only. Part of the clones is absent; in the studies checked, under half of the shortfall reflects unresolved V genes, and no reason is known for the rest. The sample table holds about 28,000 clones, of which nearly 90% were seen once. The leading ten clones occupy about a tenth of the sample. The sequenced sample was peripheral blood. Receptor source: a human donor in a cohort sampled during active COVID-19.

The rearrangement links TRBV6-5 to TRBJ1-1; D is unresolved. The germline V gene encodes CDR1 MNHEY and CDR2 SVGAGI. The CDR3 totals 13 residues. The V and J ends lost 3 bases and 4 bases respectively, with 9 bases between them. The CDR3 DNA reads as TGTGCCAGCAGTTATTTGGGAGGCACTGAAGCTTTCTTT. Protein product: CASSYLGGTEAFF.

The V gene is TRBV5-4, the J gene TRBJ1-1, with a weak D call TRBD1 (5 bases). Germline-derived CDR1 and CDR2 are SGHNT and YYREEE (reference sequence). V was clipped by 4 bases and J by 0 bases, with 13 bases between them. There are 15 residues in the CDR3. The CDR3 DNA is TGTGCCAGCAGCCGGGGGGGAGAGATGAACACTGAAGCTTTCTTT. This sequence encodes CASSRGGEMNTEAFF.

The J gene is TRBJ2-1, the V gene TRBV11-2; 10 positions agree with TRBD2. V lost 1 base, J lost 4 bases, and 4 bases stayed unmatched. The germline V gene has CDR1 SGHAT and CDR2 FQNNGV. CDR3 length equals 16 residues. The CDR3 bases are TGTGCCAGCAGCTTAGCTGGGACTAGCGAGTACAATGAGCAGTTCTTC. It yields the protein CASSLAGTSEYNEQFF.

The chain employs TRBV7-9 and TRBJ2-3, with a tentative D call TRBD2 (6 bases). CDR1 is SEHNR and CDR2 is FQNEAQ in the germline V gene (reference sequence). V lost 4 bases and J lost 6, with 14 bases in between. CDR3 length: 14 residues. CDR3 loop: CASSYSGPEDTQYF. The CDR3 DNA follows: TGTGCCAGCAGCTATAGCGGCCCAGAGGATACGCAGTATTTT.

This chain links TRBV19 with TRBJ1-1, with TRBD1 matching 8 bases. Per the germline V gene, CDR1 is LNHDA and CDR2 is SQIVND (reference sequence). Trimming at V came to 4 bases and at J to 3 bases, leaving 4 bases not matched to a gene. The CDR3 is 14 residues long. The CDR3 DNA reads TGTGCCAGTAGTACTCTGACAGGGGACACTGAAGCTTTCTTT. Translation gives CASSTLTGDTEAFF.

V gene TRBV30 combines with J gene TRBJ2-7; 11 bases align to TRBD1. The length of the CDR3 is 14 residues. CDR1 and CDR2 from the germline V gene are GTSNPN and SVGIG (reference sequence). Trimming took 4 bases from V and 2 from J; bases not matched to a gene: 4. CDR3 residues: CAWNGQGAAYEQYF. CDR3 coding DNA: TGTGCCTGGAACGGACAGGGGGCGGCCTACGAGCAGTACTTC.

This clone was recorded a few times. V and J are TRBV30 and TRBJ2-5; TRBD1 matches 8 bases. The length of the CDR3 is 16 residues. Germline CDR1 GTSNPN, CDR2 SVGIG (reference sequence). V shed 2 bases, J shed 4 bases, and the junction held 12 bases outside the gene matches. CDR3 amino acids: CAWSRTGRVVGETQYF. Here the CDR3 DNA reads TGTGCCTGGAGTAGGACAGGGCGGGTGGTGGGAGAGACCCAGTACTTC.

The chain recombines TRBV7-9 with TRBJ1-4; D is possibly TRBD1 (6 bases). The CDR3 loop spans 14 amino acids. The V gene lost 6 bases and the J gene lost 9 bases, with 17 bases spanning the gap. The V gene's germline CDR1 is SEHNR and CDR2 FQNEAQ (reference sequence). The CDR3 sequence is CASSRDTSEKKLFF. The CDR3 region has the DNA TGTGCCAGCAGTCGGGACACAAGTGAAAAAAAACTGTTTTTT.

This chain uses TRBV27 with TRBJ2-3, with 9 nucleotides matching TRBD2. The germline V gene has CDR1 MNHEY and CDR2 SMNVEV (reference sequence). J gave up 2 bases and V 3 bases, and 6 bases lay outside the gene matches. The CDR3 totals 16 residues. The CDR3 DNA reads as TGTGCCAGCAGTTTGTCTCTAGCGGGGATCACAGATACGCAGTATTTT. Translation: CASSLSLAGITDTQYF.

The chain couples TRBV5-1 to TRBJ2-7; D may be TRBD1 (5 bases). V was pared by 5 bases and J by 0 bases, with 18 bases between. Germline assignment: CDR1 SGHRS and CDR2 YFSETQ. The CDR3 spans 16 residues. CDR3 protein: CASRGVLDVGSYEQYF. CDR3 DNA: TGCGCCAGCAGAGGGGTCCTTGACGTTGGCTCCTACGAGCAGTACTTC.

The V call is TRBV7-2, the J call TRBJ2-7, with 9 bases lining up with TRBD2. Germline V gene data show CDR1 as SGHTA and CDR2 as FQGNSA. The J segment lost 4 bases and the V segment lost 2 bases, leaving 6 bases of the junction unmatched. The CDR3 extends over 15 amino acids. CDR3 bases: TGTGCCAGCAGCTTATCGGCTAGCGGGACGTACGAGCAGTACTTC. Its protein product is CASSLSASGTYEQYF.

The V gene is TRBV6-5, the J gene TRBJ2-7, with TRBD2 as a possible D gene (6 bases). V was trimmed by 6 bases and J by 3 bases, leaving 6 bases between them. Germline V gene lookup returns CDR1 MNHEY and CDR2 SVGAGI. There are 11 residues in the CDR3. Here the CDR3 DNA reads TGTGCCAGCAGGGGGGGCTACGAGCAGTACTTC. Amino acid sequence: CASRGGYEQYF.

The chain is built from TRBV12-5 and TRBJ1-2; 7 bases fit TRBD1. Germline CDR1 and CDR2: LGHNT and FRNRAP. V was pared by 7 bases and J by 5 bases, with 10 bases of the junction left unmatched. The CDR3 sequence is 14 residues long. CDR3 sequence reads: CASARDRASYGYTF. Here the CDR3 DNA reads TGTGCTAGTGCCCGTGACAGGGCATCATATGGCTACACCTTC.

This clone appeared once. The chain couples TRBV6-5 to TRBJ2-7, with 8 bases matching TRBD1. J lost 0 bases, V lost 4 bases, and 2 bases had no gene match. This CDR3 spans 14 amino acids. Looked up from germline, CDR1 is MNHEY and CDR2 is SVGAGI. Here the CDR3 reads CASSSGTGSYEQYF. DNA of the CDR3: TGTGCCAGCAGTTCCGGGACAGGCTCCTACGAGCAGTACTTC.

This chain joins TRBV5-1 and TRBJ1-1; maybe TRBD1 (5 bases). CDR3 length: 16 amino acids. The germline gives CDR1 SGHRS, CDR2 YFSETQ. V shed 0 bases and J shed 0 bases, with 12 bases lying between them. The CDR3 coding sequence is TGCGCCAGCAGCTTGGGACAGAACAAAATGAACACTGAAGCTTTCTTT. Its protein product is CASSLGQNKMNTEAFF.

This rearrangement joins TRBV5-8 to TRBJ1-5; a possible D gene is TRBD1 (5 bases). The germline CDR1 and CDR2 sequences are SGHTS and YDEGEE. V was trimmed by 0 bases and J by 1 base, leaving 8 bases between them. The CDR3 runs to 15 residues. The CDR3 reads CASSLGQLSNQPQHF. Here the CDR3 DNA reads TGTGCCAGCAGCTTGGGACAGTTAAGCAATCAGCCCCAGCATTTT.

This chain joins TRBV4-1 and TRBJ2-7, with 9 positions matching TRBD1. The J segment lost 3 bases and the V segment lost 3 bases, leaving 9 bases of the junction unmatched. Per germline, CDR1 MGHRA and CDR2 YSYEKL. The CDR3 is 16 residues long. The CDR3 loop reads CASSQSTGQGFYEQYF. The DNA for the CDR3 is TGCGCCAGCAGCCAGTCGACGGGACAGGGATTCTACGAGCAGTACTTC.